A single sample is the source of the 9 T cell receptor beta chains below, sequenced in a study of T cell responses to AZD1222 COVID-19 vaccine. Libraries were prepared by immunoSEQ multiplex PCR; TCRdb keeps only in-frame clonotypes and omits some of them. Found here are roughly 67,000 clones, about nine tenths of them singletons; the top ten hold roughly 7.4%. Source: peripheral blood, taken on day 0 of AZD1222 vaccination. These TCRs come from an adult in good health.

This chain connects TRBV19 to TRBJ1-4; 9 positions match TRBD1. The V gene end was trimmed by 9 bases and the J gene end by 5 bases; junction bases not matched to a gene: 10. Germline V gene sequence: CDR1 LNHDA, CDR2 SQIVND (reference sequence). The CDR3 has 15 amino acids. The CDR3 DNA reads as TGTGCCAGCTTAAGGACCGGGACAGGGAATGAAAAACTGTTTTTT. Translated, it gives CASLRTGTGNEKLFF.

This clone occurred once. This sequence joins TRBV3-1 (or the pseudogene TRBV3-2) and TRBJ2-3; D is unresolved. There are 12 residues in the CDR3. Germline V gene sequence: CDR1 LGHDT, CDR2 YNNKEL (reference sequence). V was cut by 2 bases and J by 2 bases, with 2 bases left in between. The CDR3 nucleotides are TGTGCCAGCAGCCAACACACAGATACGCAGTATTTT. This translates into CASSQHTDTQYF.

The chain has TRBV21-1 and TRBJ1-3. TRBV21-1 is termed a pseudogene. CDR3 length: 16 amino acids. The CDR3 spells CASTTEEVTDGNTIYF. CDR3 DNA: TGTGCCAGCACCACCGAAGAAGTGACGGATGGAAACACCATATATTTT.

The chain carries TRBV13 and TRBJ1-1, with D perhaps TRBD1 (5 bases). Germline CDR1 is PRHDT and CDR2 is FYEKMQ (reference sequence). Trimming removed 0 bases at V and 4 bases at J, with 6 bases between. The CDR3 loop spans 13 amino acids. For the CDR3, the DNA is TGTGCCAGCAGCTTAGGGGGGGTCACTGAAGCTTTCTTT. As protein: CASSLGGVTEAFF.

V and J are TRBV9 and TRBJ1-2; TRBD1 agrees at 7 bases. The trim removed 3 bases at V and 3 bases at J, leaving 2 bases unmatched. The CDR3 loop spans 13 amino acids. The germline V gene has CDR1 SGDLS and CDR2 YYNGEE. CDR3 loop: CASSAQGDYGYTF. In nucleotides, the CDR3 is TGTGCCAGCAGCGCCCAGGGGGACTATGGCTACACCTTC. The whole variable domain, filled in from reference TRBV9 and TRBJ1-2, reads DSGVTQTPKHLITATGQRVTLRCSPRSGDLSVYWYQQSLDQGLQFLIQYYNGEERAKGNILERFSAQQFPDLHSELNLSSLELGDSALYFCASSAQGDYGYTFGSGTRLTVV.

The gene calls are TRBV9 and TRBJ2-5; 7 nucleotides align to TRBD2. V was clipped by 6 bases and J by 7 bases; unmatched bases: 9. Germline V gene sequence: CDR1 SGDLS, CDR2 YYNGEE. The CDR3 spans 13 residues. The CDR3 sequence: CASTSGVAGTQYF. CDR3 in DNA: TGTGCCAGCACGAGCGGGGTTGCTGGGACCCAGTACTTC.

This chain uses TRBV7-6 with TRBJ2-7; perhaps TRBD1 as D (6 bases). The V end lost 2 bases, the J end lost 2 bases, and 7 bases lay between the germline ends. The CDR3 extends over 13 amino acids. Per the germline V gene, CDR1 is SGHVS and CDR2 is FNYEAQ. The DNA of the CDR3 is TGTGCCAGCAGCTTAAACAGGGCCTACGAGCAGTACTTC. Translated, it gives CASSLNRAYEQYF.

V is TRBV28 and J is TRBJ1-4, with D maybe TRBD1 (6 bases). The CDR3 loop spans 15 amino acids. The germline CDR1 and CDR2 sequences are MDHEN and SYDVKM. With 2 bases removed from V and 7 bases from J, the gap between germline ends came to 14 bases. The CDR3 protein is CASSLAHYRVEKLFF. DNA for the CDR3: TGTGCCAGCAGTTTAGCCCACTACAGGGTTGAAAAACTGTTTTTT. Full variable domain (missing parts from reference TRBV28 and TRBJ1-4): DVKVTQSSRYLVKRTGEKVFLECVQDMDHENMFWYRQDPGLGLRLIYFSYDVKMKEKGDIPEGYSVSREKKERFSLILESASTNQTSMYLCASSLAHYRVEKLFFGSGTQLSVL.

CDR3 nucleotides: TGCGCCAGCAGCTCAACCTTCCGGGACAGGGTAAATAATTCACCCCTCCACTTT. This codes for CASSSTFRDRVNNSPLHF. The genes are TRBV5-1 and TRBJ1-6; 9 bases are shared with TRBD1. Per the germline V gene, CDR1 is SGHRS and CDR2 is YFSETQ. Losses at the gene ends were 3 bases for V and 5 bases for J; bases not matched to a gene: 12. This CDR3 comprises 18 residues. The whole variable domain, remainder taken from reference TRBV5-1 and TRBJ1-6, is KAGVTQTPRYLIKTRGQQVTLSCSPISGHRSVSWYQQTPGQGLQFLFEYFSETQRNKGNFPGRFSGRQFSNSRSEMNVSTLELGDSALYLCASSSTFRDRVNNSPLHFGNGTRLTVT.